This T cell receptor (beta chain) was sequenced for a study of blood T cell repertoires in COVID-19. This CDR3 region has 14 residues. V lost 4 bases, J lost 5 bases, and 11 bases lay in between. Germline values: CDR1 MNHEY, CDR2 SMNVEV (reference sequence). Generated by immunoSEQ multiplex PCR, the TCRdb table keeps only in-frame clones and is missing some. This sample has about 300,000 clones, with around 89% found just once. This clone was seen just once. The TCR was taken from a man aged 18 to 35 who had recovered from COVID-19. This sequence joins TRBV27 and TRBJ2-2; D is perhaps TRBD2 (6 bases). The sample comprised peripheral blood. CDR3 bases: TGTGCCAGCAGTTACGGGGGTGGTACCGGGGAGCTGTTTTTT. Translation gives CASSYGGGTGELFF.